This TCR beta chain was recorded in a study of T cell responses to AZD1222 COVID-19 vaccine. Study-wide findings and caveats: Nearly half of spike-specific TCRs reportedly go after variant regions that carry no mutations. Baseline serology detected seropositivity in only a handful of AZD1222 recipients.

This table comes from immunoSEQ multiplex PCR, and its TCRdb copy is limited to in-frame clones, with some not included. The sample consists of tens of thousands of clones, 70% to 90% of them appearing once. About this clone: Its target is unknown.

From germline, CDR1 is MDHEN and CDR2 SYDVKM. The V segment lost 8 bases and the J segment 1 base; nucleotides outside the gene matches: 9. The CDR3 contains 16 residues. The V gene is TRBV28, the J gene TRBJ2-1; 9 nucleotides match TRBD2. This TCR came from an adult in good health. The sequenced sample was peripheral blood, obtained on day 0 of AZD1222 vaccination. CDR3: CASGHSAGGSYNEQFF. The CDR3, as DNA: TGTGCCAGCGGTCACTCCGCGGGGGGGTCCTACAATGAGCAGTTCTTC.